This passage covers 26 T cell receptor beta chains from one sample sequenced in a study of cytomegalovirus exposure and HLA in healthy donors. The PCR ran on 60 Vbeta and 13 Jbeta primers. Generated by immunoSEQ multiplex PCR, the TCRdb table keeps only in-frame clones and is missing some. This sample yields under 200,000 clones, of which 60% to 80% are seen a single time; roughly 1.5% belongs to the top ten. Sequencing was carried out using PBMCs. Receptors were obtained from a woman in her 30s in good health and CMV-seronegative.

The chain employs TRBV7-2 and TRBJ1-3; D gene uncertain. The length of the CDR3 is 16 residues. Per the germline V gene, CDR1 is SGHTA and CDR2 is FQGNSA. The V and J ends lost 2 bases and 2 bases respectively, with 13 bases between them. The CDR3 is CASSLRAGGTGNTIYF. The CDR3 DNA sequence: TGTGCCAGCAGCTTACGTGCAGGTGGAACTGGAAACACCATATATTTT.

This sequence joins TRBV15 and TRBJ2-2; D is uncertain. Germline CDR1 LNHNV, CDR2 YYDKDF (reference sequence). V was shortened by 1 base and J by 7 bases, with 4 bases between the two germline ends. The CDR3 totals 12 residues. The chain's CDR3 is CATSRVSGELFF. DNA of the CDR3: TGTGCCACCAGCAGAGTTAGCGGGGAGCTGTTTTTT.

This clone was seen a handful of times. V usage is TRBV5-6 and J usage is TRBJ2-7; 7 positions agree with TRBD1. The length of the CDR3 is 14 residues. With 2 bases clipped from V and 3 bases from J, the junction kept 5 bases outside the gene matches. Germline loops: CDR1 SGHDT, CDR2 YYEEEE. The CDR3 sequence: CASSFDGTDYEQYF. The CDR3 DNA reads TGTGCCAGCAGCTTTGACGGGACAGACTACGAGCAGTACTTC.

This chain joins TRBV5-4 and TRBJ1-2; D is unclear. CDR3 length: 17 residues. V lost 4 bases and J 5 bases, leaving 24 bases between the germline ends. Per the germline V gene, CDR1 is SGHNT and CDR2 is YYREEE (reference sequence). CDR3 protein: CASSREGGIRTSYGYTF. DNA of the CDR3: TGTGCCAGCAGCCGTGAGGGCGGAATCCGAACCTCTTATGGCTACACCTTC.

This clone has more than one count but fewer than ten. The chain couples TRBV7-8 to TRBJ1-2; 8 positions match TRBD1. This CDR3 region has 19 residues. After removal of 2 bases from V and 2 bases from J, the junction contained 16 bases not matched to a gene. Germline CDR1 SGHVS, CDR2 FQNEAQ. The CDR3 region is CASSLTRRDRWSINYGYTF. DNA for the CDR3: TGTGCCAGCAGCTTAACCCGCCGGGACAGGTGGTCCATAAACTATGGCTACACCTTC.

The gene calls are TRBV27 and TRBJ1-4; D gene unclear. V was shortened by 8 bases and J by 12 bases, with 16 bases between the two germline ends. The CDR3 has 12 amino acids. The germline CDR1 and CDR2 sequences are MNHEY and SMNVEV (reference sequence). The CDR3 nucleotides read TGTGCCAGCGGCGTGTTTATGAGGGAACTGTTTTTT. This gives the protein CASGVFMRELFF.

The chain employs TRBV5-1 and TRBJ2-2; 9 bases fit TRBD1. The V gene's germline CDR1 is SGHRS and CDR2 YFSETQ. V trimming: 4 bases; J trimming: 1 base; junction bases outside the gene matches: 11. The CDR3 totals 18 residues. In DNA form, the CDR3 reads TGCGCCAGCAGCCCGTCACCGAGGACAGGGGAGAACACCGGGGAGCTGTTTTTT. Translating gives CASSPSPRTGENTGELFF.

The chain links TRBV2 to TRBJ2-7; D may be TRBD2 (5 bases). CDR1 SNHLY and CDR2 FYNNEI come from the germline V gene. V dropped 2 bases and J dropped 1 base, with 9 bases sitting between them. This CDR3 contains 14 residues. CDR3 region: CASSEPRESYEQYF. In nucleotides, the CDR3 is TGTGCCAGCAGTGAACCTAGGGAGTCCTACGAGCAGTACTTC.

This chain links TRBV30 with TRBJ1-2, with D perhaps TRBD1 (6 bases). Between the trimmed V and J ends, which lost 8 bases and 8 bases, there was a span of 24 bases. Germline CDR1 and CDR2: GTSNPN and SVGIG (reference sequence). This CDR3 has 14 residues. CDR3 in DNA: TGTGCCGCAACGAGTCAGGGGTTCGGGTCCGGCTACACCTTC. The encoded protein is CAATSQGFGSGYTF.

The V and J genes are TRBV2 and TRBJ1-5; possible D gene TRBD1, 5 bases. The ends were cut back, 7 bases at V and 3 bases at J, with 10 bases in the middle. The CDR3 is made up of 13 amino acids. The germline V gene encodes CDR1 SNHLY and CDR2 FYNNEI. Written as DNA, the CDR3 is TGTGCCAGCATTCGACAGATCAATCAGCCCCAGCATTTT. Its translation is CASIRQINQPQHF.

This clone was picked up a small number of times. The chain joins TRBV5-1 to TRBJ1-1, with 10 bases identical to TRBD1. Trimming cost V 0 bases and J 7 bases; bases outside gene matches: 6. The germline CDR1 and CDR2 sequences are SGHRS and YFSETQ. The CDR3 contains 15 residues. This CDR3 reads CASSLGGGQGGEAFF. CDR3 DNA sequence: TGCGCCAGCAGCTTGGGAGGTGGACAGGGGGGTGAAGCTTTCTTT.

Written as DNA, the CDR3 is TGTGCCAGCAGCAAAGCGGTTCTTGACAGGGAAAAGGGCTACACCTTC. This translates into CASSKAVLDREKGYTF. The chain carries TRBV21-1 and TRBJ1-2; no check of the table's D call, TRBD1, against the DNA was made. TRBV21-1 is described as a pseudogene. CDR3 size: 16 residues.

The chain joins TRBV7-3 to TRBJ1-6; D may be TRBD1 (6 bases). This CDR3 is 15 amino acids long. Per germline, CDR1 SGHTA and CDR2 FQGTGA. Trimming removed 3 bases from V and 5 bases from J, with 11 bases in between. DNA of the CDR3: TGTGCCAGCAGCTTGGCAGGGGCGAATAATTCACCCCTCCACTTT. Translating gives CASSLAGANNSPLHF.

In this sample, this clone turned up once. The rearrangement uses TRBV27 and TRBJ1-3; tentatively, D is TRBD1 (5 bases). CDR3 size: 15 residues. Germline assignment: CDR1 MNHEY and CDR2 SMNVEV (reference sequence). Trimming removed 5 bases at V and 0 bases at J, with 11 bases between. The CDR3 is CASSTGGYSGNTIYF. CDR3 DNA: TGTGCCAGCAGTACCGGGGGGTACTCTGGAAACACCATATATTTT.

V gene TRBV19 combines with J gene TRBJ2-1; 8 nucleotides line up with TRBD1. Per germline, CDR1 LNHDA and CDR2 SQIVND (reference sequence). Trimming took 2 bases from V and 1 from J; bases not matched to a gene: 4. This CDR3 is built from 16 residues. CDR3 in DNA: TGTGCCAGTAGTATACAGGGGGCTAGTTCCTACAATGAGCAGTTCTTC. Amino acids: CASSIQGASSYNEQFF.

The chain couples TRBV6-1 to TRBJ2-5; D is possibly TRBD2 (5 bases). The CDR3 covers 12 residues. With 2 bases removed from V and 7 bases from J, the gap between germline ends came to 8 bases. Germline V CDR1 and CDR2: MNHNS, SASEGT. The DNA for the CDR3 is TGTGCCAGCAGTGAATTGGGGAGGACCCAGTACTTC. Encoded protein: CASSELGRTQYF.

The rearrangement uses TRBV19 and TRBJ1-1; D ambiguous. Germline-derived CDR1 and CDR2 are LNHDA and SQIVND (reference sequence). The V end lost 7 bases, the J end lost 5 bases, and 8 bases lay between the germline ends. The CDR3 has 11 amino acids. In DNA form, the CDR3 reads TGTGCCAGTAAAAGAGGGACTGAAGCTTTCTTT. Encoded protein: CASKRGTEAFF.

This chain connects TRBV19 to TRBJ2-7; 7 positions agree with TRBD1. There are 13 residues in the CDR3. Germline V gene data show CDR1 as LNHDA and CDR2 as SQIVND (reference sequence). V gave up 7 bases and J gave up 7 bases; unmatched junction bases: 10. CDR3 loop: CASKKDRQGEQYF. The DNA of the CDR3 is TGTGCCAGTAAAAAGGACAGGCAAGGGGAGCAGTACTTC.

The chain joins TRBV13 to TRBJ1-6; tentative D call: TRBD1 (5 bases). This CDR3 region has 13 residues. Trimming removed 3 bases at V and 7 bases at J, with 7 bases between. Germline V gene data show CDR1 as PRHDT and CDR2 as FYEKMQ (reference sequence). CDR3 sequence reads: CASSLEGNSPLHF. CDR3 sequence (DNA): TGTGCCAGCAGCTTGGAGGGGAATTCACCCCTCCACTTT.

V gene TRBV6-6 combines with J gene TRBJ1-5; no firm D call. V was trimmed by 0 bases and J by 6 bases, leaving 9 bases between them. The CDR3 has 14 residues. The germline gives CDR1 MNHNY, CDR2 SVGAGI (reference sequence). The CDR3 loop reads CASSYSRVGQPQHF. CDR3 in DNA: TGTGCCAGCAGTTACTCGAGGGTTGGTCAGCCCCAGCATTTT.

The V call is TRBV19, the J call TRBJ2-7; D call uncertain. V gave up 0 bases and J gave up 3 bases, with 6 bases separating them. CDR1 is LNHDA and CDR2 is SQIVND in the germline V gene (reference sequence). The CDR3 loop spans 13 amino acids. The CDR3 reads CASSIEPGYEQYF. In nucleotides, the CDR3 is TGTGCCAGTAGTATAGAACCGGGCTACGAGCAGTACTTC.

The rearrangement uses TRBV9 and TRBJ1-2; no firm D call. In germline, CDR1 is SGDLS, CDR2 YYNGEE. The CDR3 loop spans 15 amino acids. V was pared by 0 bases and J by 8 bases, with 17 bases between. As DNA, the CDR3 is TGTGCCAGCAGCGTAGCCAATTACGGCGGATGGGGCTACACCTTC. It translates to CASSVANYGGWGYTF.

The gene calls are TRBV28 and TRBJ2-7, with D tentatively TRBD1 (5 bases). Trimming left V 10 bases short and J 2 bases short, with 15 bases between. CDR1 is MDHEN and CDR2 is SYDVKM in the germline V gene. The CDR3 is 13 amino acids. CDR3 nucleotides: TGTGCCACCAGGGTCTCACTCACCTACGAGCAGTACTTC. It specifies CATRVSLTYEQYF.

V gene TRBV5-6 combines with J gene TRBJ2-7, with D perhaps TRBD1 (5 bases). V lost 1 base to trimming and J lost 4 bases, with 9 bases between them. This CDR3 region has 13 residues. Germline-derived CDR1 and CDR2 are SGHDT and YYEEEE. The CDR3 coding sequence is TGTGCCAGCAGCTTGCAGGGCAGTTACGAGCAGTACTTC. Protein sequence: CASSLQGSYEQYF. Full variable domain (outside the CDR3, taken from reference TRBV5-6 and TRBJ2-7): DAGVTQSPTHLIKTRGQQVTLRCSPKSGHDTVSWYQQALGQGPQFIFQYYEEEERQRGNFPDRFSGHQFPNYSSELNVNALLLGDSALYLCASSLQGSYEQYFGPGTRLTVT.

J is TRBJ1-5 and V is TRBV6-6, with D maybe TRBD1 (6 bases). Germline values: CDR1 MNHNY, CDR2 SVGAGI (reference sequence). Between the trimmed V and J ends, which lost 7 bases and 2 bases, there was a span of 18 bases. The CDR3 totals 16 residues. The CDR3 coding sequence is TGTGCCAGCAACATACTCCGGGACACGGGCAATCAGCCCCAGCATTTT. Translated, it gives CASNILRDTGNQPQHF.

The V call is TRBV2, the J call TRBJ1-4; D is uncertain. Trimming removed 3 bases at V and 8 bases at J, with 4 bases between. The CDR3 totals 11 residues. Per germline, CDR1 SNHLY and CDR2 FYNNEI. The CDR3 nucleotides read TGTGCCAGCAGTGAGGAGGAAAAACTGTTTTTT. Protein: CASSEEEKLFF.